One and the same sample provided the 9 T cell receptor beta chains below, sequenced in a study of shared clonotypes between healthy human individuals. Clones were sequenced by immunoSEQ multiplex PCR, and TCRdb holds only the in-frame ones, with some missing. The table shows millions of clones, with over 85% occurring only once. Terminally differentiated effector memory CD45RA+ cells were excluded from the naive CD8 cells, which were CD45RO-negative and positively selected for CCR7. The sequenced sample consisted of naive CD8+ T cells sorted from blood. All receptors derive from a man between 18 and 35 years old in good health.

V usage is TRBV11-2 and J usage is TRBJ1-2; possible D gene TRBD1, 5 bases. Trimming stripped 5 bases from V and 5 bases from J, with 24 bases between. Germline CDR1 SGHAT, CDR2 FQNNGV. The CDR3 has 17 amino acids. CDR3 sequence reads: CASSPRPAGGEEYGYTF. CDR3 nucleotides: TGTGCCAGCAGCCCTAGGCCCGCCGGGGGGGAGGAATATGGCTACACCTTC. Full variable domain (remainder filled in from reference TRBV11-2 and TRBJ1-2): EAGVAQSPRYKIIEKRQSVAFWCNPISGHATLYWYQQILGQGPKLLIQFQNNGVVDDSQLPKDRFSAERLKGVDSTLKIQPAKLEDSAVYLCASSPRPAGGEEYGYTFGSGTRLTVV.

This chain connects TRBV9 to TRBJ1-4; tentative D call: TRBD1 (6 bases). This CDR3 has 15 residues. Germline loops: CDR1 SGDLS, CDR2 YYNGEE. V was trimmed by 0 bases and J by 5 bases, leaving 11 bases between them. The CDR3 protein is CASSVDGTQNEKLFF. In nucleotides, the CDR3 is TGTGCCAGCAGCGTAGACGGGACACAGAATGAAAAACTGTTTTTT.

This clone was observed a single time. The chain carries TRBV11-2 and TRBJ1-4; 11 bases line up with TRBD1. Trimming at V came to 5 bases and at J to 0 bases, leaving 5 bases not matched to a gene. Germline-derived CDR1 and CDR2 are SGHAT and FQNNGV. This CDR3 region has 17 residues. The CDR3 reads CASSLGTGGATNEKLFF. Here the CDR3 DNA reads TGTGCCAGCAGCCTGGGGACAGGGGGTGCAACTAATGAAAAACTGTTTTTT. Using reference TRBV11-2 and TRBJ1-4 for the parts outside the CDR3, the full variable domain is EAGVAQSPRYKIIEKRQSVAFWCNPISGHATLYWYQQILGQGPKLLIQFQNNGVVDDSQLPKDRFSAERLKGVDSTLKIQPAKLEDSAVYLCASSLGTGGATNEKLFFGSGTQLSVL.

V usage is TRBV15 and J usage is TRBJ2-3, with TRBD1 identical over 10 bases. V lost 3 bases to trimming and J lost 8 bases; unmatched junction nucleotides: 11. Germline values: CDR1 LNHNV, CDR2 YYDKDF (reference sequence). CDR3 length: 16 amino acids. CDR3 in amino acids: CATSSVWGQGLRTQYF. The CDR3 DNA is TGTGCCACCAGCAGTGTCTGGGGACAGGGGCTTCGTACGCAGTATTTT.

CDR3 residues: CASSVKRGSDNEQFF. The CDR3 DNA follows: TGTGCCAGCAGCGTAAAGAGGGGTTCCGACAATGAGCAGTTCTTC. V and J are TRBV9 and TRBJ2-1, with D perhaps given as TRBD1 or TRBD2 (5 bases each). Germline V gene data show CDR1 as SGDLS and CDR2 as YYNGEE. The CDR3 is made up of 15 amino acids. The ends were cut back, 1 base at V and 5 bases at J, with 13 bases in the middle.

The chain joins TRBV28 to TRBJ1-6, with a possible D match to TRBD1 (5 bases). The CDR3 runs to 16 residues. From germline, CDR1 is MDHEN and CDR2 SYDVKM. Trimming took off 7 bases at V and 4 bases at J, with 17 bases between the two ends. The CDR3 DNA reads TGTGCCAGCACTGAGCGAGTGGGGGATTATAATTCACCCCTCCACTTT. Residues: CASTERVGDYNSPLHF.

The chain joins TRBV27 to TRBJ2-7, with 8 bases aligning to TRBD1. Germline V gives CDR1 MNHEY, CDR2 SMNVEV (reference sequence). J lost 4 bases, V lost 7 bases, and 9 bases had no gene match. The CDR3 is 14 amino acids. The DNA of the CDR3 is TGTGCCAGCAATCCGACAGGGGCCGTTTACGAGCAGTACTTC. It yields the protein CASNPTGAVYEQYF.

This chain connects TRBV7-9 to TRBJ2-7; D gene unclear. V was pared by 4 bases and J by 6 bases, with 16 bases between. The CDR3 extends over 14 amino acids. Germline lookup yields CDR1 SEHNR and CDR2 FQNEAQ (reference sequence). CDR3 in DNA: TGTGCCAGCAGCTCCGACGTGGCCCTGGTCGAGCAGTACTTC. Its translation: CASSSDVALVEQYF.

The chain recombines TRBV5-1 with TRBJ2-7; perhaps D is TRBD1 or TRBD2 (5 bases each). Germline CDR1 reads SGHRS; CDR2 reads YFSETQ. Trimming shortened V by 2 bases and J by 4 bases, and 13 bases separated the two germline ends. The CDR3 runs 14 residues. CDR3 residues: CASSFRQRGYEQYF. For the CDR3, the DNA is TGCGCCAGCAGCTTTCGACAGAGGGGTTACGAGCAGTACTTC.